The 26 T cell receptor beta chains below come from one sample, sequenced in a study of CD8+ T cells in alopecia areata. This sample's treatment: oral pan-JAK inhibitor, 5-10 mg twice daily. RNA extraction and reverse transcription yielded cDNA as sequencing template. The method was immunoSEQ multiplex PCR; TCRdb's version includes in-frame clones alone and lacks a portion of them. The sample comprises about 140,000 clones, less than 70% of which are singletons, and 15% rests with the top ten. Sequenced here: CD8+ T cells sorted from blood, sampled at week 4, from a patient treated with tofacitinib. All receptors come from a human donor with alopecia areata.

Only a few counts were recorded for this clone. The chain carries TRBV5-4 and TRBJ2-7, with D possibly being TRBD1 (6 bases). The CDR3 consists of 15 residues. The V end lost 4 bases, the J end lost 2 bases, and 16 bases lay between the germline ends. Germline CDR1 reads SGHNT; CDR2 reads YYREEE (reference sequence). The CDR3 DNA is TGTGCCAGCAGCCCCTTCAGGGGACCCACCTACGAGCAGTACTTC. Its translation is CASSPFRGPTYEQYF.

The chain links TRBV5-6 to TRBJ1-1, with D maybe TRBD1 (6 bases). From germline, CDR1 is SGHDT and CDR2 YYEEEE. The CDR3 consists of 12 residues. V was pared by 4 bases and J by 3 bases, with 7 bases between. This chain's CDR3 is CASSAGDTEAFF. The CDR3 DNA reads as TGTGCCAGCAGCGCAGGGGACACTGAAGCTTTCTTT.

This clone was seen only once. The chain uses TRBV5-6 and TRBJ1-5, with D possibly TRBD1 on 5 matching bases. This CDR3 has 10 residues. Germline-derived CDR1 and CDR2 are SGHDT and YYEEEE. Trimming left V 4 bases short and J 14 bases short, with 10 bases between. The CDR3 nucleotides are TGTGCCAGCAGCACTTGGGGGGAGCATTTT. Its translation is CASSTWGEHF.

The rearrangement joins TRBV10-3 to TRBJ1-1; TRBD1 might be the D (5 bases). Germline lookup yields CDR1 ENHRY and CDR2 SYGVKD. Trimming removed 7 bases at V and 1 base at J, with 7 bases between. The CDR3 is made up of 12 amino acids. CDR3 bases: TGTGCCATCAAGGGGCCGAACACTGAAGCTTTCTTT. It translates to CAIKGPNTEAFF.

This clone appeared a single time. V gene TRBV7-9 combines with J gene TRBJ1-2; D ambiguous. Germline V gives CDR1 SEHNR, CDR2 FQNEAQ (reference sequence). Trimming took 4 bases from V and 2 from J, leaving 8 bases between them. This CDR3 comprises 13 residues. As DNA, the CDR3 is TGTGCCAGCAGCTCTAACCGAAACTATGGCTACACCTTC. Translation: CASSSNRNYGYTF.

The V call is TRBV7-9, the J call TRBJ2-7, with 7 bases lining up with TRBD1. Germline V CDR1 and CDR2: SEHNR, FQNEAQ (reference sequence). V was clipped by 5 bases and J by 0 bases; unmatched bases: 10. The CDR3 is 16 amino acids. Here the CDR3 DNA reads TGTGCCAGCAGCCCGAGGACAGGAAAAACCTCCTACGAGCAGTACTTC. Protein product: CASSPRTGKTSYEQYF.

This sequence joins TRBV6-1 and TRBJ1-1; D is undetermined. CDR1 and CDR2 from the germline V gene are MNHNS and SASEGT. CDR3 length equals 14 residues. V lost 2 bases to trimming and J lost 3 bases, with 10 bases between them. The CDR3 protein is CASSEIERDTEAFF. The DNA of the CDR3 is TGTGCCAGCAGTGAAATCGAGCGGGACACTGAAGCTTTCTTT.

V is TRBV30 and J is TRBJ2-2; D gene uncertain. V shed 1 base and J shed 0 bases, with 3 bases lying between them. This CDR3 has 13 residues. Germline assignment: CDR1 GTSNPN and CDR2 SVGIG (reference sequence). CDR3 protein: CAWSGANTGELFF. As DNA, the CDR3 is TGTGCCTGGAGTGGGGCGAACACCGGGGAGCTGTTTTTT.

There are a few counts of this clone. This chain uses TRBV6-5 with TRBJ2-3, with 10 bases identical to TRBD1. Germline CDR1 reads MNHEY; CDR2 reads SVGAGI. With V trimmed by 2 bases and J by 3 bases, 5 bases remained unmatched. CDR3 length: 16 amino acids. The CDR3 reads CASSYLWTGGTDTQYF. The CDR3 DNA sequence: TGTGCCAGCAGTTACCTTTGGACAGGGGGAACAGATACGCAGTATTTT.

The CDR3 is CAWSVGTAGGNQPQHF. The CDR3 DNA is TGTGCCTGGAGTGTAGGGACGGCAGGGGGCAATCAGCCCCAGCATTTT. The chain couples TRBV30 to TRBJ1-5, with D possibly TRBD1 on 6 matching bases. CDR3 length equals 16 residues. V was cut by 0 bases and J by 2 bases, with 14 bases left in between. Germline-derived CDR1 and CDR2 are GTSNPN and SVGIG (reference sequence).

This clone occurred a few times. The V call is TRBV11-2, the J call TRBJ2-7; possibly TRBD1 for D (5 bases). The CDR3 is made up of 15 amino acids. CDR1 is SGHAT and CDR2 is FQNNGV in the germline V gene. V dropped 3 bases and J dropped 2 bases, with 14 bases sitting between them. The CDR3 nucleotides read TGTGCCAGCAGCTTGTTTCCCACAGGAGCCTACGAGCAGTACTTC. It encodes CASSLFPTGAYEQYF.

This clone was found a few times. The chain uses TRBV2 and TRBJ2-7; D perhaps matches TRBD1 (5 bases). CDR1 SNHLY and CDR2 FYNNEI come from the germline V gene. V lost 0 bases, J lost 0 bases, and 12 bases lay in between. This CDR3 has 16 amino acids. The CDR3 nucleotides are TGTGCCAGCAGTGAAGCCAAAGACAGCCTCTCCTACGAGCAGTACTTC. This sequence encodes CASSEAKDSLSYEQYF.

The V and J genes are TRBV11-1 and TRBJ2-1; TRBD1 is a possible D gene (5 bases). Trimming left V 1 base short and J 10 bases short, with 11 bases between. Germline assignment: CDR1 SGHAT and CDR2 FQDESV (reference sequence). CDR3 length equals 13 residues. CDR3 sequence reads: CASSLGGIREQFF. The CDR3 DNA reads TGTGCCAGCAGCTTAGGGGGCATCCGGGAGCAGTTCTTC.

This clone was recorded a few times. CDR3 nucleotides: TGCGCCAGCAGCTCATTAGCGGGGGAGGTCTACGAGCAGTACTTC. Translation gives CASSSLAGEVYEQYF. The chain uses TRBV5-1 and TRBJ2-7, with 9 bases lining up with TRBD2. CDR1 is SGHRS, CDR2 YFSETQ, per germline. V dropped 3 bases and J dropped 3; count of bases not matched to a gene: 7. The CDR3 runs 15 residues.

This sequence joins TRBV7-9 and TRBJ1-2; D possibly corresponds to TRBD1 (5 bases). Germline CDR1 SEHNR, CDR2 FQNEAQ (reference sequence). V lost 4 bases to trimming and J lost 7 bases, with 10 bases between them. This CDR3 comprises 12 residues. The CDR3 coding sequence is TGTGCCAGCAGCTCCTTCGGGACTGGCTACACCTTC. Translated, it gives CASSSFGTGYTF. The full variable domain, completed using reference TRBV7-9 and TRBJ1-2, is DTGVSQNPRHKITKRGQNVTFRCDPISEHNRLYWYRQTLGQGPEFLTYFQNEAQLEKSRLLSDRFSAERPKGSFSTLEIQRTEQGDSAMYLCASSSFGTGYTFGSGTRLTVV.

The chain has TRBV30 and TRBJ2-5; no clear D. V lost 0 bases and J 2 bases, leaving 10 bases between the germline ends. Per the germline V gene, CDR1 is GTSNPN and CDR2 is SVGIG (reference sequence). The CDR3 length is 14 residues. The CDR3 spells CAWSVLLQQETQYF. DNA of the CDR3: TGTGCCTGGAGTGTACTACTGCAACAAGAGACCCAGTACTTC. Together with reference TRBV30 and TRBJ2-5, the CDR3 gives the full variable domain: SQTIHQWPATLVQPVGSPLSLECTVEGTSNPNLYWYRQAAGRGLQLLFYSVGIGQISSEVPQNLSASRPQDRQFILSSKKLLLSDSGFYLCAWSVLLQQETQYFGPGTRLLVL.

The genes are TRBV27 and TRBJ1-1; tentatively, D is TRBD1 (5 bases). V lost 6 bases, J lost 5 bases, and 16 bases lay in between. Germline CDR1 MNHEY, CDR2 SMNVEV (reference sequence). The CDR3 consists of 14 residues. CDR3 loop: CASRPGGAMTEAFF. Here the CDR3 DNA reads TGTGCCAGCAGACCGGGAGGGGCGATGACTGAAGCTTTCTTT.

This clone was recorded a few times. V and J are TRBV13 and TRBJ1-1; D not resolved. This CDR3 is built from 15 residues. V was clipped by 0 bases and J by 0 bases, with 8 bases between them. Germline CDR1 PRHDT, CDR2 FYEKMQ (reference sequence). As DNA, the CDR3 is TGTGCCAGCAGCTTAGGACGTCGGATGAACACTGAAGCTTTCTTT. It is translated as CASSLGRRMNTEAFF.

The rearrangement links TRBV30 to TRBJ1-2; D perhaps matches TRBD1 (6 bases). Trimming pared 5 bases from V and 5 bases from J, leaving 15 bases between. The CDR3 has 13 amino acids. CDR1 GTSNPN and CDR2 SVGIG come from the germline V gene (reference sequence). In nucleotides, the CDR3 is TGTGCCTGGGAAACAGGGACCGGGTATGGCTACACCTTC. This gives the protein CAWETGTGYGYTF. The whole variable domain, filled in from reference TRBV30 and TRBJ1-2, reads SQTIHQWPATLVQPVGSPLSLECTVEGTSNPNLYWYRQAAGRGLQLLFYSVGIGQISSEVPQNLSASRPQDRQFILSSKKLLLSDSGFYLCAWETGTGYGYTFGSGTRLTVV.

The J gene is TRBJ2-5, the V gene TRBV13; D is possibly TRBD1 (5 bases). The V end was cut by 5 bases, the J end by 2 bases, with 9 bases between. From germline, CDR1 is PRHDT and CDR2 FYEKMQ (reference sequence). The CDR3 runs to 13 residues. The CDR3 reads CASSPDTQETQYF. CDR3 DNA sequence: TGTGCCAGCAGCCCGGACACGCAAGAGACCCAGTACTTC.

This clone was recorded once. As DNA, the CDR3 is TGTGCCAGCAGTGCCATGGACAGGGCTAGTCAGCCCCAGCATTTT. Its translation: CASSAMDRASQPQHF. This sequence joins TRBV6-6 and TRBJ1-5, with TRBD1 identical over 8 bases. The junction had 9 bases not matched to a gene; V was cut back by 5 bases and J by 6 bases. CDR1 MNHNY and CDR2 SVGAGI come from the germline V gene (reference sequence). This CDR3 region has 15 residues.

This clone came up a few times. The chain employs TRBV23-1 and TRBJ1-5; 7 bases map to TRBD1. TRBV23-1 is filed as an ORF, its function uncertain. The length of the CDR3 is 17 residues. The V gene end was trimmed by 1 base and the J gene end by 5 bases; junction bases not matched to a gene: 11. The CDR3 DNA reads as TGCGCCAGCAGTCAATTTCTGGACAGGTCGTTCGATCAGCCCCAGCATTTT. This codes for CASSQFLDRSFDQPQHF.

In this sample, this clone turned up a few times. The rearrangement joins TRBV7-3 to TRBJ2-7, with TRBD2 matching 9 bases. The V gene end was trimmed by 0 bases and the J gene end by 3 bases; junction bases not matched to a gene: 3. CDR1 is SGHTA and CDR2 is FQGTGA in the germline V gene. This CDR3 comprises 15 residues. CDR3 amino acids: CASSLTPSGVYEQYF. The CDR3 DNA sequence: TGTGCCAGCAGCTTAACTCCTAGCGGGGTCTACGAGCAGTACTTC.

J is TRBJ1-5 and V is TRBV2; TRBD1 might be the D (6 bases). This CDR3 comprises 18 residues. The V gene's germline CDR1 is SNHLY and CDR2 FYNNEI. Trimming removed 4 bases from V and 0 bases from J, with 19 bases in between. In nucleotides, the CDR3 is TGTGCCAGCAGTGGGGGGGGCGAGCGACACTCTAGCAATCAGCCCCAGCATTTT. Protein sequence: CASSGGGERHSSNQPQHF.

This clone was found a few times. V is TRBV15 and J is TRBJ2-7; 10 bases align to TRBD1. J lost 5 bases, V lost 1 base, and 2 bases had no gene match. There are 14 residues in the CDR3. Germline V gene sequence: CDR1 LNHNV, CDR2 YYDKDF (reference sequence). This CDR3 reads CATSRGDRGHEQYF. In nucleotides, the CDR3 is TGTGCCACCAGCAGAGGGGACAGGGGCCACGAGCAGTACTTC.

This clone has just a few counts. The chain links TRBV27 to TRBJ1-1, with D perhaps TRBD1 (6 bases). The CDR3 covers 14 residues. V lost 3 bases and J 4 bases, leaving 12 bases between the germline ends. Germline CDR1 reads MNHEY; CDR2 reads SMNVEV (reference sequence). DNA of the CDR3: TGTGCCAGCAGTTTCTCAGGGGTTACCACTGAAGCTTTCTTT. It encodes CASSFSGVTTEAFF.